This T cell receptor beta chain was profiled in a study of blood T cell repertoires in COVID-19. Study-level background: Sources were T cells, B-cell-depleted T cells, or PBMCs; the material itself was cDNA or gDNA.

The V gene end was trimmed by 3 bases and the J gene end by 2 bases; junction bases not matched to a gene: 7. The length of the CDR3 is 18 residues. Germline V CDR1 and CDR2: MDHEN, SYDVKM. Only in-frame clones appear in the TCRdb table, and some are missing; sequencing was by immunoSEQ multiplex PCR. The table has about 270,000 clones, approximately 82% seen once. The chain recombines TRBV28 with TRBJ2-7, with TRBD2 identical over 16 bases. Material for sequencing was peripheral blood. The source of this sequence is a woman under 30 with acute or convalescent COVID-19. Here the CDR3 reads CASSFAGLAGGETYEQYF. CDR3 nucleotide sequence: TGTGCCAGCAGTTTCGCGGGACTAGCGGGAGGGGAGACCTACGAGCAGTACTTC. The complete variable domain, with remaining parts taken from reference TRBV28 and TRBJ2-7, reads DVKVTQSSRYLVKRTGEKVFLECVQDMDHENMFWYRQDPGLGLRLIYFSYDVKMKEKGDIPEGYSVSREKKERFSLILESASTNQTSMYLCASSFAGLAGGETYEQYFGPGTRLTVT.